Given below is one TCR beta chain in context. Its target is unknown. The sample belongs to a study of post-analysis software for immune sequencing data. The study's findings and limits: Multiple sclerosis was associated with a significant reduction in normalized Chao1 diversity relative to controls. Five or six TRBV segments appeared more often in patients than in controls, and TRBV5-6, TRBV5-1 and TRBV20-1 were among these.

Tagging with unique molecular identifiers was a feature of the TCR beta cDNA libraries. T cells numbering about 0.95 to 10 million gave rise to a few hundred thousand cDNA molecules. In TCRdb, the PCR reads were re-called with MiXCR into one record per CDR3 protein. The repertoire consists of roughly 160,000 distinct CDR3 sequences, with roughly 35% occurring once and the leading ten covering around 30%. Trimming removed 6 bases from V and 4 bases from J; junction bases left unmatched: 3. The V gene's germline CDR1 is MNHEY and CDR2 SVGAGI. This CDR3 is built from 13 residues. This receptor was obtained from a girl aged 5 to 17 with multiple sclerosis. The sequencing here drew on blood, taken after autologous hematopoietic stem cell transplantation. The gene calls are TRBV6-5 and TRBJ1-1; TRBD1 matches 9 bases. The CDR3 loop is CASRGQGFTEAFF. The CDR3 DNA reads TGTGCCAGCAGGGGACAGGGCTTCACTGAAGCTTTCTTT.